These 27 T cell receptor beta chains were sequenced from one sample in a study of shared clonotypes between healthy human individuals. Produced via immunoSEQ multiplex PCR; TCRdb's table is partial and in-frame only. Of around 500,000 clones in the sample, more than 75% were seen once. The source material was PBMCs. These receptors were obtained from a woman aged 40 to 50 in good health. Some clones in this sample may be carry-over from other donors' samples.

The chain joins TRBV4-3 to TRBJ2-1, with 8 nucleotides matching TRBD1. V lost 0 bases to trimming and J lost 7 bases; unmatched junction nucleotides: 8. This CDR3 is built from 16 residues. Germline CDR1 is LGHNA and CDR2 is YSLEER. Here the CDR3 reads CASSQEWTGSGNEQFF. The CDR3, as DNA: TGCGCCAGCAGCCAAGAATGGACAGGGAGTGGGAATGAGCAGTTCTTC.

The chain uses TRBV5-1 and TRBJ2-3; TRBD2 aligns across 11 bases. The CDR3 covers 13 residues. J lost 9 bases, V lost 4 bases, and 4 bases had no gene match. From germline, CDR1 is SGHRS and CDR2 YFSETQ. This CDR3 reads CASSPLAGETQYF. Here the CDR3 DNA reads TGCGCCAGCAGCCCACTAGCGGGAGAAACGCAGTATTTT. The variable domain in full, completed from reference TRBV5-1 and TRBJ2-3, reads KAGVTQTPRYLIKTRGQQVTLSCSPISGHRSVSWYQQTPGQGLQFLFEYFSETQRNKGNFPGRFSGRQFSNSRSEMNVSTLELGDSALYLCASSPLAGETQYFGPGTRLTVL.

The chain combines TRBV27 with TRBJ2-2, with D tentatively TRBD1 or TRBD2 (5 bases each). This CDR3 is built from 16 residues. Looked up from germline, CDR1 is MNHEY and CDR2 is SMNVEV (reference sequence). V lost 4 bases, J lost 2 bases, and 14 bases lay in between. The CDR3 is CASSSSTGQNTGELFF. CDR3 sequence (DNA): TGTGCCAGCAGTTCCTCCACGGGGCAAAACACCGGGGAGCTGTTTTTT.

The rearrangement uses TRBV9 and TRBJ2-1; D might be TRBD2 (7 bases). This CDR3 comprises 14 residues. Germline V gene sequence: CDR1 SGDLS, CDR2 YYNGEE. The germline V and J ends were trimmed by 2 bases and 9 bases, with 15 bases remaining between them. The CDR3, as DNA: TGTGCCAGCAGCGTTCCGACGGGGGGCGGTGAGCAGTTCTTC. Translated: CASSVPTGGGEQFF. Complete variable domain (other parts from reference TRBV9 and TRBJ2-1): DSGVTQTPKHLITATGQRVTLRCSPRSGDLSVYWYQQSLDQGLQFLIQYYNGEERAKGNILERFSAQQFPDLHSELNLSSLELGDSALYFCASSVPTGGGEQFFGPGTRLTVL.

The rearrangement links TRBV5-5 to TRBJ1-1; D is ambiguous. Germline V gives CDR1 SGHKS, CDR2 YYEKEE (reference sequence). Trimming cost V 0 bases and J 10 bases, with 4 bases left between them. This CDR3 has 10 residues. The DNA of the CDR3 is TGTGCCAGCAGCTTGGGTTCAGCTTTCTTT. As protein: CASSLGSAFF.

This clone occurred a few times. The V and J genes are TRBV6-1 and TRBJ1-5; D is uncertain. Deletions cut 5 bases from V and 6 bases from J, with 8 bases between. The CDR3 extends over 12 amino acids. Germline assignment: CDR1 MNHNS and CDR2 SASEGT. This CDR3 is CASSRVSQPQHF. CDR3 DNA: TGTGCCAGCAGTAGGGTTAGTCAGCCCCAGCATTTT.

The chain has TRBV7-2 and TRBJ1-1; perhaps TRBD1 as D (5 bases). The CDR3 runs 15 residues. CDR1 SGHTA and CDR2 FQGNSA come from the germline V gene. V lost 10 bases and J 1 base, leaving 19 bases between the germline ends. The CDR3 region has the DNA TGTGCCACCAACCCAAGAGGGGCAGGGAACACTGAAGCTTTCTTT. Residues: CATNPRGAGNTEAFF. Complete variable domain (other parts from reference TRBV7-2 and TRBJ1-1): GAGVSQSPSNKVTEKGKDVELRCDPISGHTALYWYRQSLGQGLEFLIYFQGNSAPDKSGLPSDRFSAERTGGSVSTLTIQRTQQEDSAVYLCATNPRGAGNTEAFFGQGTRLTVV.

This sequence joins TRBV5-4 and TRBJ2-1, with 8 bases identical to TRBD1. Trimming cost V 0 bases and J 8 bases; bases outside gene matches: 10. The germline V gene encodes CDR1 SGHNT and CDR2 YYREEE (reference sequence). The CDR3 length is 16 residues. CDR3 in amino acids: CASSLDPTGAIDEQFF. CDR3 coding DNA: TGTGCCAGCAGCTTGGACCCGACAGGGGCAATCGATGAGCAGTTCTTC. Full variable domain (rest looked up from reference TRBV5-4 and TRBJ2-1): ETGVTQSPTHLIKTRGQQVTLRCSSQSGHNTVSWYQQALGQGPQFIFQYYREEENGRGNFPPRFSGLQFPNYSSELNVNALELDDSALYLCASSLDPTGAIDEQFFGPGTRLTVL.

This clone has more than one count but fewer than ten. With a much larger clone just one base away, this may be a read error. This chain uses TRBV30 with TRBJ2-3; 7 nucleotides align to TRBD2. Looked up from germline, CDR1 is GTSNPN and CDR2 is SVGIG (reference sequence). The trim removed 5 bases at V and 2 bases at J, leaving 7 bases unmatched. The CDR3 runs 14 residues. The CDR3 loop is CAWGGGGFTDTQYF. In DNA form, the CDR3 reads TGTGCCTGGGGTGGGGGGGGATTCACAGATACGCAGTATTTT.

The chain joins TRBV11-3 to TRBJ2-2; D not certain. Per germline, CDR1 SGHNT and CDR2 YENEEA. Between the trimmed V and J ends, which lost 3 bases and 2 bases, there was a span of 10 bases. This CDR3 has 15 residues. CDR3 protein: CASSFGRSNTGELFF. The CDR3 DNA is TGTGCCAGCAGCTTTGGACGGTCAAACACCGGGGAGCTGTTTTTT.

The chain has TRBV6-1 and TRBJ2-2; possibly TRBD1 for D (6 bases). V was cut by 7 bases and J by 2 bases, with 11 bases left in between. The CDR3 covers 14 residues. Germline lookup yields CDR1 MNHNS and CDR2 SASEGT. The CDR3, as DNA: TGTGCCAGCACCGGGACAAGAAACACCGGGGAGCTGTTTTTT. Translating gives CASTGTRNTGELFF.

The rearrangement links TRBV19 to TRBJ2-3; D gene unclear. Germline CDR1 is LNHDA and CDR2 is SQIVND (reference sequence). V was clipped by 1 base and J by 0 bases, with 8 bases between them. The CDR3 runs to 15 residues. The CDR3 DNA follows: TGTGCCAGTAGTATAGGGCAGGTTAGCACAGATACGCAGTATTTT. Its protein product is CASSIGQVSTDTQYF.

The V gene is TRBV7-9, the J gene TRBJ1-2, with a tentative D call TRBD1 (5 bases). Deletions cut 0 bases from V and 4 bases from J, with 12 bases between. The CDR3 has 15 residues. Germline V gives CDR1 SEHNR, CDR2 FQNEAQ (reference sequence). Here the CDR3 DNA reads TGTGCCAGCAGCTTAGCGGTGGGGCTGGGCTATGGCTACACCTTC. Translated: CASSLAVGLGYGYTF.

V usage is TRBV4-2 and J usage is TRBJ2-2; 7 bases fit TRBD2. J gave up 1 base and V 2 bases, and 4 bases lay outside the gene matches. The CDR3 has 16 residues. CDR1 LGHNA and CDR2 YNFKEQ come from the germline V gene. The CDR3: CASSQWRGRNTGELFF. The CDR3 region has the DNA TGTGCCAGCAGCCAATGGCGCGGGAGGAACACCGGGGAGCTGTTTTTT.

CDR3 nucleotides: TGTGCCAGCAGCCAACCCTGGGCCAACACTGAAGCTTTCTTT. Encoded protein: CASSQPWANTEAFF. J is TRBJ1-1 and V is TRBV7-9, with no clear D. The CDR3 is 14 residues long. The germline V and J ends were trimmed by 5 bases and 2 bases, with 12 bases remaining between them. Germline V lookup: CDR1 SEHNR, CDR2 FQNEAQ (reference sequence).

The chain joins TRBV28 to TRBJ2-7; 11 bases fit TRBD2. The CDR3 extends over 20 amino acids. Trimming at V came to 3 bases and at J to 4 bases, leaving 20 bases not matched to a gene. Germline V gene data show CDR1 as MDHEN and CDR2 as SYDVKM. CDR3 in DNA: TGTGCCAGCAGTTTTTCCCTCCCTAGCGGGAGGTTCCTCGGTCAGTACGAGCAGTACTTC. Translating it yields CASSFSLPSGRFLGQYEQYF.

The rearrangement uses TRBV30 and TRBJ2-5, with a tentative D call TRBD2 (6 bases). TRBJ2-7 explains the end of the DNA better; the J call may be wrong. The CDR3 contains 14 residues. Germline CDR1 is GTSNPN and CDR2 is SVGIG (reference sequence). The CDR3 reads CAWSVGGAAYEQYF. The CDR3 DNA follows: TGTGCCTGGAGTGTAGGCGGGGCGGCCTACGAGCAGTACTTC.

On this clone: Because the CDR3 is missing its conserved closing phenylalanine or tryptophan, this is likely a read error. This rearrangement joins TRBV2 to TRBJ1-5; D unclear. Germline V gene sequence: CDR1 SNHLY, CDR2 FYNNEI. V lost 5 bases, J lost 2 bases, and 13 bases lay in between. The CDR3 is 15 residues long. The CDR3 DNA reads as TGTGCCAGCAGTCGGAGCCCTTCGGGCAATCAGCCCCAGCATCTT. It encodes CASSRSPSGNQPQHL.

The J gene is TRBJ2-1, the V gene TRBV7-9; a possible D gene is TRBD2 (7 bases). The germline gives CDR1 SEHNR, CDR2 FQNEAQ (reference sequence). V was trimmed by 5 bases and J by 6 bases, leaving 17 bases between them. This CDR3 is 15 amino acids long. The CDR3 protein is CASSRRGGAGNEQFF. CDR3 DNA: TGTGCCAGCAGCCGTAGGGGGGGTGCTGGCAATGAGCAGTTCTTC.

The chain couples TRBV27 to TRBJ2-2, with D possibly matching TRBD2 (6 bases). In germline, CDR1 is MNHEY, CDR2 SMNVEV (reference sequence). The V end lost 4 bases, the J end lost 7 bases, and 10 bases lay between the germline ends. CDR3 size: 13 residues. CDR3 amino acids: CASSYGTGGELFF. CDR3 sequence (DNA): TGTGCCAGCAGTTATGGGACTGGCGGGGAGCTGTTTTTT.

The chain links TRBV30 to TRBJ1-1; 9 positions match TRBD1. The germline V gene encodes CDR1 GTSNPN and CDR2 SVGIG (reference sequence). The junction had 16 bases not matched to a gene; V was cut back by 2 bases and J by 12 bases. The CDR3 loop spans 15 amino acids. CDR3 sequence reads: CAWSPNNNRDRATFF. CDR3 DNA: TGTGCCTGGAGTCCAAACAATAACCGGGACAGGGCAACTTTCTTT.

V is TRBV2 and J is TRBJ2-2; 8 bases line up with TRBD2. The CDR3 covers 15 residues. V trimming: 6 bases; J trimming: 1 base; junction bases outside the gene matches: 4. The germline V gene encodes CDR1 SNHLY and CDR2 FYNNEI. CDR3 nucleotides: TGTGCCAGCAGGCGAACTAGCGGGAACACCGGGGAGCTGTTTTTT. Translating it yields CASRRTSGNTGELFF. The full variable domain, in which reference TRBV2 and TRBJ2-2 provide the parts outside the CDR3, is EPEVTQTPSHQVTQMGQEVILRCVPISNHLYFYWYRQILGQKVEFLVSFYNNEISEKSEIFDDQFSVERPDGSNFTLKIRSTKLEDSAMYFCASRRTSGNTGELFFGEGSRLTVL.

The chain carries TRBV27 and TRBJ1-1; no definite D call. Per the germline V gene, CDR1 is MNHEY and CDR2 is SMNVEV (reference sequence). Between the trimmed V and J ends, which lost 1 base and 4 bases, there was a span of 7 bases. The CDR3 consists of 13 residues. In DNA form, the CDR3 reads TGTGCCAGCAGTTTATACGGAAGCACTGAAGCTTTCTTT. Amino acids: CASSLYGSTEAFF.

The chain employs TRBV10-2 and TRBJ2-1; D possibly uses TRBD1 or TRBD2 (6 bases each). Germline CDR1 reads WSHSY; CDR2 reads SAAADI. The CDR3 runs 14 residues. Trimming stripped 5 bases from V and 8 bases from J, with 16 bases between. CDR3 bases: TGCGCCAGCAGTTCCGGGGGCGCGTTCGATGAGCAGTTCTTC. This encodes CASSSGGAFDEQFF.

CDR3 DNA sequence: TGTGCCAGCAGCCAAGAAAGTCTAGCGGGAGGGGGGCAGTTCTTC. Translation gives CASSQESLAGGGQFF. This sequence joins TRBV4-2 and TRBJ2-1; TRBD2 matches at 12 bases. Trimming removed 0 bases from V and 12 bases from J; junction bases left unmatched: 6. CDR1 and CDR2 from the germline V gene are LGHNA and YNFKEQ. This CDR3 contains 15 residues.

With respect to this clone: The same CDR3 can be traced to other DNA sequences in this sample. This chain connects TRBV9 to TRBJ2-1; 8 bases align to TRBD2. CDR3 length equals 16 residues. The V segment lost 2 bases and the J segment 0 bases; nucleotides outside the gene matches: 4. Germline CDR1 reads SGDLS; CDR2 reads YYNGEE. The CDR3 coding sequence is TGTGCCAGCAGCGTCACTAGCGGCAGCTCCTACAATGAGCAGTTCTTC. As protein: CASSVTSGSSYNEQFF.

This clone was seen many times. This chain connects TRBV6-4 to TRBJ2-1; D uncertain. The CDR3 spans 13 residues. From germline, CDR1 is MRHNA and CDR2 SNTAGT. Trimming cost V 3 bases and J 5 bases, with 8 bases left between them. The CDR3 protein is CASSEDINNEQFF. The CDR3 DNA is TGTGCCAGCAGTGAGGATATAAACAATGAGCAGTTCTTC.